This TCR beta chain was identified during a study of shared T cell receptors in the human thymus (TCRdb year 2021). Study-level background: The study examined how self-reactive, shared T-cell receptor alpha chains are generated in the human thymus.

Regarding this clone: It has no known antigen specificity. Base-call qualities are not available, and no considerably larger clone is one nucleotide away.

Reading from cysteine to phenylalanine, the CDR3 counts 14 amino acids. The CDR3 DNA has 42 bases and is translated from base 1. V is pared back by 5 bases and J by 6 bases, with 14 bases lying between the germline termini. CDR1 and CDR2 are drawn from the germline V gene: SGHRS, YFSETQ. Libraries were constructed by the immunoSEQ multiplex PCR assay. Imported from immuneACCESS, the table was reduced by TCRdb to in-frame sequences with V and J called. These copies leave out some clones; in studies compared against another copy, an unresolved V gene accounts for under half, and the cause of the remainder is not known. Within this sample are hundreds of thousands of clones, with roughly 94% of them counted one time only. The top ten hold 0.015% to 0.025% of the sample.

The rearranged chain carries TRBV5-1 and TRBJ2-2; the D gene is perhaps TRBD1 or TRBD2, as each covers 5 bases. Specimen: thymocytes. This TCR derives from a human donor. The encoded CDR3 is CASRFDRGAGELFF. The sequenced DNA is TGCGCCAGCAGGTTCGATAGGGGAGCCGGGGAGCTGTTTTTT. Outside the CDR3, residues come from the reference TRBV5-1 and TRBJ2-2 proteins, so the full variable domain is: KAGVTQTPRYLIKTRGQQVTLSCSPISGHRSVSWYQQTPGQGLQFLFEYFSETQRNKGNFPGRFSGRQFSNSRSEMNVSTLELGDSALYLCASRFDRGAGELFFGEGSRLTVL.